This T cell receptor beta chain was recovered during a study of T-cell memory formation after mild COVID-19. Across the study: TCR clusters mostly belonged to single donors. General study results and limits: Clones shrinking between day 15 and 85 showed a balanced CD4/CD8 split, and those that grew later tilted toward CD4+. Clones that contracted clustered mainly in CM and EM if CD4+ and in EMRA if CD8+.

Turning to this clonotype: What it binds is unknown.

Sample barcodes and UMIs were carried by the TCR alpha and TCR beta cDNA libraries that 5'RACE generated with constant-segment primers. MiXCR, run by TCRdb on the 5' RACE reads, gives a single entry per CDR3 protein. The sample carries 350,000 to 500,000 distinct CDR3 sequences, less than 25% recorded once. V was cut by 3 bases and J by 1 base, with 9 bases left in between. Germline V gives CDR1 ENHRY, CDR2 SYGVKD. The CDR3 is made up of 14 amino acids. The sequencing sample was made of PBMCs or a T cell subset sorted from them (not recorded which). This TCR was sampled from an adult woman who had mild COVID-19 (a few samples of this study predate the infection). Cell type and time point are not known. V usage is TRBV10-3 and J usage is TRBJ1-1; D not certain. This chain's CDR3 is CAISDDIPNTEAFF. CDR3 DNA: TGTGCCATCAGTGATGACATCCCGAACACTGAAGCTTTCTTT.